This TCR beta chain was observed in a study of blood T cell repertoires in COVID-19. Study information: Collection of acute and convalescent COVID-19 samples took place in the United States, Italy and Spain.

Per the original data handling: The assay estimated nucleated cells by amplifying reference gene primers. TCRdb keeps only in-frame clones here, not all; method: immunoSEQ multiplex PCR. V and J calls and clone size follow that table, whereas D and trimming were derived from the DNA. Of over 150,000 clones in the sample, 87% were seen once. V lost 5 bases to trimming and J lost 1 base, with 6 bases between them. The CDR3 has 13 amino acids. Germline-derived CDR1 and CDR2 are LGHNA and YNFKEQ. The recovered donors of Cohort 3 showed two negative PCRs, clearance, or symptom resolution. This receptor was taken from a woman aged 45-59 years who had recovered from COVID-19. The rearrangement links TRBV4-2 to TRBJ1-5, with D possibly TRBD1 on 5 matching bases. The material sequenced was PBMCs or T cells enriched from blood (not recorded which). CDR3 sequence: CASSGGSNQPQHF. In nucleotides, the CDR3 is TGTGCCAGCAGCGGGGGGAGCAATCAGCCCCAGCATTTT.